This T cell receptor (beta chain) was observed in a study of radiotherapy plus CTLA-4 blockade in lung cancer. Clones were read by immunoSEQ multiplex PCR, and TCRdb kept only the in-frame ones, dropping some. The sample lists more than 60,000 clones, 70% to 80% occurring once. This clone was recorded only once. V lost 5 bases to trimming and J lost 10 bases; unmatched junction nucleotides: 14. CDR1 is KGHSH, CDR2 LQKENI, per germline. The CDR3 spans 15 residues. This rearrangement joins TRBV18 to TRBJ1-1; 9 positions agree with TRBD1. The TCR originated in a human donor with non-small cell lung cancer who had a complete response to radiotherapy plus ipilimumab. The sample here was peripheral blood, taken from a patient treated with radiotherapy plus ipilimumab. The CDR3 DNA follows: TGTGCCAGCTCAGAGGGACTCGGACAGGGGACAAGAGCTTTCTTT. Translation gives CASSEGLGQGTRAFF.